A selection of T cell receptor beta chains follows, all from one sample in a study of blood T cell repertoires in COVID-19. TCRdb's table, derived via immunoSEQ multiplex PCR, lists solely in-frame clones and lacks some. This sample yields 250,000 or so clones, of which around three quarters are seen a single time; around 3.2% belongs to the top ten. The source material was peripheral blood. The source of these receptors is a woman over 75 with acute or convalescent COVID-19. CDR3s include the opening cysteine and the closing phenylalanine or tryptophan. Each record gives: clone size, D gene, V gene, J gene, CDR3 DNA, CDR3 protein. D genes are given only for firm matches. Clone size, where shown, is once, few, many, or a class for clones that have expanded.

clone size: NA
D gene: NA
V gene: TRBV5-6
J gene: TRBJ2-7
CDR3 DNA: TGTGCCAGCAGCTCGCGGGATTCCTACGAGCAGTACTTC
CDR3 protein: CASSSRDSYEQYF

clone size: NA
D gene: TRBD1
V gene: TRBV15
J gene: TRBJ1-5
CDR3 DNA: TGTGCCACCAGCAGAGGATGGGACAGGGGGTTCAATCAGCCCCAGCATTTT
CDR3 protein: CATSRGWDRGFNQPQHF

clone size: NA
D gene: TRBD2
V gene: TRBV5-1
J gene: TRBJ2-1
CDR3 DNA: TGCGCCAGCAGCATCGGACTAGCGGCCAACGATGAGCAGTTCTTC
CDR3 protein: CASSIGLAANDEQFF

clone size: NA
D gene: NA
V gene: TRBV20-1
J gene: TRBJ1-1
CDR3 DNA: TGCAGTGCTAGTGGGCAGGGAGGGACTGAAGCTTTCTTT
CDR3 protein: CSASGQGGTEAFF

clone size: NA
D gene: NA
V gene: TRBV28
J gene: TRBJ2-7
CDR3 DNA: TGTGCCAGCAGACCCTCAGGTTTCCCCTACGAGCAGTACTTC
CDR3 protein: CASRPSGFPYEQYF

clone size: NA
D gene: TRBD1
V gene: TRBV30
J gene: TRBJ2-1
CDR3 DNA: TGTGCCTGGAGTGTACAGGGGGGCGGGGAGCAGTTCTTC
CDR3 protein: CAWSVQGGGEQFF

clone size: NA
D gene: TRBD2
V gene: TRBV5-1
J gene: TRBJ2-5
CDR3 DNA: TGCGCCAGCAGCTTGGCTAGCGGGAGTTCCAAGACCCAGTACTTC
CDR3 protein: CASSLASGSSKTQYF

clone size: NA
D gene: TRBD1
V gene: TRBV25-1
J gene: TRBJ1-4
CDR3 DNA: TGTGCCAGCAGTCCTGGGGGGACAGGGGTCCTTAATGAAAAACTGTTTTTT
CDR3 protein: CASSPGGTGVLNEKLFF

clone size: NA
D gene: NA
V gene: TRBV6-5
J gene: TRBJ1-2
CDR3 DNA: TGTGCCAGCAGTCCTCAGGGTCAGCGGGACTATGGCTACACCTTC
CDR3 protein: CASSPQGQRDYGYTF

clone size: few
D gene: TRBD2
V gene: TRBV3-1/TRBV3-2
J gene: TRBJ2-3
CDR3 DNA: TGTGCCAGCAGCCTCAGCGGGGGGGCAGATACGCAGTATTTT
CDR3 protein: CASSLSGGADTQYF

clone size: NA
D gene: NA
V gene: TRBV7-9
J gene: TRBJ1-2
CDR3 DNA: TGTGCCAGCAGCCGCGGGACTCCTTATTATGGCTACACCTTC
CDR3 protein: CASSRGTPYYGYTF

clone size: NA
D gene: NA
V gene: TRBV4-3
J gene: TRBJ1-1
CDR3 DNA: TGCGCCAGCAGCCCGTCCCTGGATGTGGGGCAAGCTTTCTTT
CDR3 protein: CASSPSLDVGQAFF

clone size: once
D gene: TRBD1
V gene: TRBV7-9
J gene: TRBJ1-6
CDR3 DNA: TGTGCCAGCAGCTTAGCAACAGGGGGCCGTAATTCACCCCTCCACTTT
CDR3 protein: CASSLATGGRNSPLHF

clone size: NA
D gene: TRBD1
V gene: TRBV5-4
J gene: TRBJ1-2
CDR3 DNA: TGTGCCAGCAGGGATACAGGGGACTATGGCTACACCTTC
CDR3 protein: CASRDTGDYGYTF

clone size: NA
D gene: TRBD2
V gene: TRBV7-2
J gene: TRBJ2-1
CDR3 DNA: TGTGCCAGCAGCACGAGGCAGGGACTAGGCAATGAGCAGTTCTTC
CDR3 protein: CASSTRQGLGNEQFF

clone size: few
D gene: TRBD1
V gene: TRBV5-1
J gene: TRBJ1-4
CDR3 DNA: TGCGCCAGCAGCTATGGACAGGGAAACGAAAAACTGTTTTTT
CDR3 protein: CASSYGQGNEKLFF

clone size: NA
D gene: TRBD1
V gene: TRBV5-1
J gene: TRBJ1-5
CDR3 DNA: TGCGCCAGCAGCGTAACGACAGGGGGCAATCAGCCCCAGCATTTT
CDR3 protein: CASSVTTGGNQPQHF

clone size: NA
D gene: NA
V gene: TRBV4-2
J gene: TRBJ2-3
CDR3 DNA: TGTGCCAGCAGCCGGAAGGGGGAGACAGATACGCAGTATTTT
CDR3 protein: CASSRKGETDTQYF

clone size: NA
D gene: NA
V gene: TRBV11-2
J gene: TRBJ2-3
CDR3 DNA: TGTGCCAGCAGCTCCCTCCGGGTCAGGGGGAGGAGTACGCAGTATTTT
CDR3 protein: CASSSLRVRGRSTQYF

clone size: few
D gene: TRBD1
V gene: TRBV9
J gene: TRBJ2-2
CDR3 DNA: TGTGCCAGCGCCCGGGACAGGGACACCGGGGAGCTGTTTTTT
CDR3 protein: CASARDRDTGELFF

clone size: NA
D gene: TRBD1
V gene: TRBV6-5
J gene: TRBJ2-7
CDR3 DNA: TGTGCCAGCAGTTACTCGAGAACAGGGGGCTACGAGCAGTACTTC
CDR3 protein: CASSYSRTGGYEQYF

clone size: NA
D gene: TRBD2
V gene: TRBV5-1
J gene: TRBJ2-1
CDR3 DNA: TGCGCCAGCAGCTTTGTATCACTAGCGGGAAATGAGCAGTTCTTC
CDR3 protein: CASSFVSLAGNEQFF

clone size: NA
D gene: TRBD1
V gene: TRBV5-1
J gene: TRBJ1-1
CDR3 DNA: TGCGCCAGCAGCATGCTGGGACAGTACAACACTGAAGCTTTCTTT
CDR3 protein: CASSMLGQYNTEAFF

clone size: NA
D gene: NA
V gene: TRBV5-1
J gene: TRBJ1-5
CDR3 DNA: TGCGCCAGCAGCGCCGACGGTGGCGGTCAGCCCCAGCATTTT
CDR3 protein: CASSADGGGQPQHF

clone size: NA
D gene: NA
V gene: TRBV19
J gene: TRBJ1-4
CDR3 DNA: TGTGCCAGTAGTAAGTCCGACAGGTCTGAAAAACTGTTTTTT
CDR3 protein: CASSKSDRSEKLFF

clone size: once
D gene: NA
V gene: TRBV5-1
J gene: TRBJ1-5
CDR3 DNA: TGCGCCAGCAGCTTGGATTCTTTTAGCAATCAGCCCCAGCATTTT
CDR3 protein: CASSLDSFSNQPQHF

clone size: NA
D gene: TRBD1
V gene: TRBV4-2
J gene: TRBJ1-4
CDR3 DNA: TGTGCCAGCAGCCAAGTTAGAGGACAGGGTAGGGAGGAAAAACTGTTTTTT
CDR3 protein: CASSQVRGQGREEKLFF

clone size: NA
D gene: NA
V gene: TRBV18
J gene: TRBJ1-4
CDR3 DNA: TGTGCCAGCTCGTCCAGGGTTGCAACTAATGAAAAACTGTTTTTT
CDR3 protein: CASSSRVATNEKLFF

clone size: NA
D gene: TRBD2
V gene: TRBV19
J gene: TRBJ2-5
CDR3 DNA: TGTGCCAGTAGTACCACAACTAGCGGGGGGCCCCAGTACTTC
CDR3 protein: CASSTTTSGGPQYF

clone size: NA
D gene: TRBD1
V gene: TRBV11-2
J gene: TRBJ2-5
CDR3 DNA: TGTGCCAGCAGCACTTACAGGGGGCGAAAAGAGACCCAGTACTTC
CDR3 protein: CASSTYRGRKETQYF

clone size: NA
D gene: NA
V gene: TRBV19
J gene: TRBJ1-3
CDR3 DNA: TGTGCCAGTAGTATGGGGGGGTCTGGAAACACCATATATTTT
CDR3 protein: CASSMGGSGNTIYF

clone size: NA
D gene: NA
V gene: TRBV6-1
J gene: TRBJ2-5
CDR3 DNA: TGTGCCAGCAGTGAAGGGACATCGTACCAAGAGACCCAGTACTTC
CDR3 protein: CASSEGTSYQETQYF

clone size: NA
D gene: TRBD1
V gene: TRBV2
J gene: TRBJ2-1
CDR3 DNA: TGTGCCAGCAGTCGACAGGGGAGTGAGAATGAGCAGTTCTTC
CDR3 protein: CASSRQGSENEQFF

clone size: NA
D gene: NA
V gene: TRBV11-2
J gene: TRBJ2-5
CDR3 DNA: TGTGCCAGCAGCTCAACCCGGACAGCACAAGAGACCCAGTACTTC
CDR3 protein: CASSSTRTAQETQYF

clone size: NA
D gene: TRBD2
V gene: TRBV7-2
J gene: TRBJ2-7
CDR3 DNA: TGTGCCAGCAGCTTAGTGTCTGCTAGCGGGAGCGGCGAGCAGTACTTC
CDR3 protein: CASSLVSASGSGEQYF

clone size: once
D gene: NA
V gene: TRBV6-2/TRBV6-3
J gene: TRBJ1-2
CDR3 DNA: TGTGCCAGCAGCTATCATGACAAGCCCGTCTATGGCTACACCTTC
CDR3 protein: CASSYHDKPVYGYTF

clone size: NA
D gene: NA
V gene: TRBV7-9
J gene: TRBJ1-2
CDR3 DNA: TGTGCCAGCAGTTTTCCGGTCTCCGGTGGCTACACCTTC
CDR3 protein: CASSFPVSGGYTF

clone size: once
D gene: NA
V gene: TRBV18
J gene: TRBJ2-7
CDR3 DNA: TGTGCCAGCTCCCCGGACAGAGGATCCTACGAGCAGTACTTC
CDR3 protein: CASSPDRGSYEQYF

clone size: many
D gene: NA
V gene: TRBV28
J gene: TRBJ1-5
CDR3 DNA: TGTGCCAGCAGTTCCCCCACTAGAGGGCAGCCCCAGCATTTT
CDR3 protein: CASSSPTRGQPQHF

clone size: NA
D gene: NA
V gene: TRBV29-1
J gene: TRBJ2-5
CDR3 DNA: TGCAGCGTCCATAGAAGCGAGACCCAGTACTTC
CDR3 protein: CSVHRSETQYF

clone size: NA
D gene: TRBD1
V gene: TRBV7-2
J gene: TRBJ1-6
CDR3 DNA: TGTGCCAGCAGCCCCAGACAGGGATCGGATTCACCCCTCCACTTT
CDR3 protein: CASSPRQGSDSPLHF

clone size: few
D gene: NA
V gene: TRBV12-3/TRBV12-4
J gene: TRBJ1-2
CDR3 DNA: TGTGCCAGCAGTCGCATGTCGGGCTATGGCTACACCTTC
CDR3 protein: CASSRMSGYGYTF

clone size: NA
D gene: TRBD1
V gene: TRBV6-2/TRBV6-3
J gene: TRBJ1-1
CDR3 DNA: TGTGCCAGCAGTTACGACAGGGTTACTGAAGCTTTCTTT
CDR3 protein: CASSYDRVTEAFF

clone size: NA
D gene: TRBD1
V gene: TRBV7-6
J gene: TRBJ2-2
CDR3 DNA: TGTGCCAGCAGCTCCATACCGCGAACGGGACAGGGTTACACCGGGGAGCTGTTTTTT
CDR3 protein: CASSSIPRTGQGYTGELFF

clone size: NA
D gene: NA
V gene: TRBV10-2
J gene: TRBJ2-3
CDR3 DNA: TGCGCCAGCAGGGGAGAAAGCACAGATACGCAGTATTTT
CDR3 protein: CASRGESTDTQYF

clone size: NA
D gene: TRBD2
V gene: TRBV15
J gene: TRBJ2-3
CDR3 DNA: TGTGCCACCAGCAGAAATAGCGGGAGTGACCCAGATACGCAGTATTTT
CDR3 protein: CATSRNSGSDPDTQYF

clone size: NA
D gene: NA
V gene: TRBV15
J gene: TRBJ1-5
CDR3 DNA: TGTGCCACCAGCAGAGATGAAGGGGCCAATCAGCCCCAGCATTTT
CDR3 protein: CATSRDEGANQPQHF

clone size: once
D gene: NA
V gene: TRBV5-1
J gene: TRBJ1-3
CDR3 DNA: TGCGCCAGCAGCTTGGGGGGCCGAAACACCATATATTTT
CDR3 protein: CASSLGGRNTIYF

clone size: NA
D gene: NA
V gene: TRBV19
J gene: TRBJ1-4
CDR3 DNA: TGTGCCAGTAGTATAGCCGGGACTCCAGATGAAAAACTGTTTTTT
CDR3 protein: CASSIAGTPDEKLFF

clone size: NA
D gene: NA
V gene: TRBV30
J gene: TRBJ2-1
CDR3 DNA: TGTGCCTGGAGTGTACTCCCGGTTATAGCGGCCGCTTACAATGAGCAGTTCTTC
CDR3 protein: CAWSVLPVIAAAYNEQFF

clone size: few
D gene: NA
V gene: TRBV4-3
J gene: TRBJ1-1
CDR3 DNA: TGCGCCAGCAGCCAAGATGAGTCAGGGAATCGGCTGAACACTGAAGCTTTCTTT
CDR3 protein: CASSQDESGNRLNTEAFF

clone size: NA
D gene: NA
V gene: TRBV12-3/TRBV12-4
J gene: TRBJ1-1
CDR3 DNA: TGTGCCAGCAGCCAAAACAGGAACACTGAAGCTTTCTTT
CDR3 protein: CASSQNRNTEAFF

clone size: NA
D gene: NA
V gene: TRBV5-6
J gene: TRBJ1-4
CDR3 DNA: TGTGCCAGCAGCTTGCAGGGCGCCAACGAAAAACTGTTTTTT
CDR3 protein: CASSLQGANEKLFF

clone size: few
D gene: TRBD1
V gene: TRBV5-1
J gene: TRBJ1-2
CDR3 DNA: TGCGCCAGCCGTACCGGACAGGGCGATGGCTACACCTTC
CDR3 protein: CASRTGQGDGYTF

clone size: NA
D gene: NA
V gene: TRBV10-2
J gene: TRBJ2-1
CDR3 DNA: TGCGCCAGCAGGAAACAGGCCTCCCACAATGAGCAGTTCTTC
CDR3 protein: CASRKQASHNEQFF

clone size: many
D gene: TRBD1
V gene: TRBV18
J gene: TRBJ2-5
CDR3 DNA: TGTGCCAGCTCAAGCCGGGACAGAGGAGAGACCCAGTACTTC
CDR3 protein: CASSSRDRGETQYF

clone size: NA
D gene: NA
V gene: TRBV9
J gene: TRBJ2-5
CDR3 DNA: TGTGCCAGCAGCGTAGGCGGGGTCGAGACGGAGACCCAGTACTTC
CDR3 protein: CASSVGGVETETQYF

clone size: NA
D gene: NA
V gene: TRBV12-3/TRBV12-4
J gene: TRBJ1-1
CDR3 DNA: TGTGCCAGCAGTTTAGGGCCGGGAGGTGAAGCTTTCTTT
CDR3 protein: CASSLGPGGEAFF

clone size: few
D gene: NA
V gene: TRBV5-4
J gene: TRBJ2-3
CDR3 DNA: TGTGCCAGCAGCTTTGCTCCCACGGGGTTAGCCGGGGATACGCAGTATTTT
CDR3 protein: CASSFAPTGLAGDTQYF